This note documents a single T cell receptor beta chain sequence. Some clones are missing from TCRdb's copy, which holds only in-frame ones; the method was immunoSEQ multiplex PCR. Of 95,000 to 100,000 clones in the sample, roughly 89% were seen once. This sample is drawn from a study of control samples from healthy donors and cancer patients. The sample was blood. This clonotype was sampled from a man between 25 and 39 years old in good health.

The CDR3 sequence: CASSPRITGPGWETQYF. The CDR3 nucleotides are TGCGCCAGCAGCCCGAGGATCACAGGTCCGGGGTGGGAGACCCAGTACTTC. V gene TRBV4-3 combines with J gene TRBJ2-5; D may correspond to TRBD1 or TRBD2 (5 bases each). The CDR3 runs to 17 residues. Trimming removed 4 bases from V and 5 bases from J, with 23 bases in between. The V gene's germline CDR1 is LGHNA and CDR2 YSLEER.